This passage covers 4 T cell receptor beta chains from one sample sequenced in a study of cytomegalovirus exposure and HLA in healthy donors. Here immunoSEQ multiplex PCR was the method, and the copy in TCRdb shows in-frame clones only, minus some. The table lists 70,000 or so clones, about 95% of them singletons. The sequenced material came from PBMCs. The receptors shown here come from a woman under 30 in good health and CMV-seropositive.

The gene calls are TRBV7-3 and TRBJ2-5; TRBD2 might be the D (6 bases). The length of the CDR3 is 14 residues. Germline V CDR1 and CDR2: SGHTA, FQGTGA. Trimming removed 5 bases from V and 9 bases from J, with 19 bases in between. The CDR3 loop is CASSPGTADGAQYF. As DNA, the CDR3 is TGTGCCAGCAGCCCGGGGACTGCCGACGGGGCCCAGTACTTC.

The chain is built from TRBV15 and TRBJ1-4; D perhaps matches TRBD1 (6 bases). Germline V gene lookup returns CDR1 LNHNV and CDR2 YYDKDF (reference sequence). The V end was cut by 5 bases, the J end by 7 bases, with 11 bases between. CDR3 length: 13 residues. Here the CDR3 reads CATSGRGAEKLFF. The CDR3 coding sequence is TGTGCCACCAGCGGGCGGGGGGCTGAAAAACTGTTTTTT.

V usage is TRBV18 and J usage is TRBJ2-7, with TRBD2 identical over 12 bases. Germline CDR1 reads KGHSH; CDR2 reads LQKENI. The CDR3 extends over 15 amino acids. V lost 2 bases, J lost 3 bases, and 2 bases stayed unmatched. CDR3 residues: CASSPGGLAGYEQYF. CDR3 DNA sequence: TGTGCCAGCTCACCAGGGGGACTAGCGGGCTACGAGCAGTACTTC.

This rearrangement joins TRBV5-4 to TRBJ1-2; TRBD1 aligns across 7 bases. From germline, CDR1 is SGHNT and CDR2 YYREEE (reference sequence). The junction had 7 bases not matched to a gene; V was cut back by 4 bases and J by 4 bases. This CDR3 is 14 amino acids long. The CDR3 DNA follows: TGTGCCAGCAGCCCGATACAGGGGTCCTATGGCTACACCTTC. This encodes CASSPIQGSYGYTF.